What follows are 24 T cell receptor beta chains derived from one specimen sequenced in a study of shared clonotypes between healthy human individuals. This table comes from immunoSEQ multiplex PCR, and its TCRdb copy is limited to in-frame clones, with some not included. The sample lists some 360,000 clones, around four fifths occurring once. Sequencing input: memory CD4+ T cells sorted from blood. The subset was: CD45RA-negative fraction. The receptors stem from a man aged 25-40 years in good health.

The genes are TRBV5-1 and TRBJ2-7, with D possibly matching TRBD2 (5 bases). This CDR3 region has 16 residues. CDR1 and CDR2 (germline): SGHRS, YFSETQ. Trimming took off 3 bases at V and 6 bases at J, with 22 bases between the two ends. The CDR3 protein is CASSYTDWKTGSEQYF. CDR3 in DNA: TGCGCCAGCAGCTATACGGACTGGAAGACTGGGTCCGAGCAGTACTTC. Together with reference TRBV5-1 and TRBJ2-7, the CDR3 gives the full variable domain: KAGVTQTPRYLIKTRGQQVTLSCSPISGHRSVSWYQQTPGQGLQFLFEYFSETQRNKGNFPGRFSGRQFSNSRSEMNVSTLELGDSALYLCASSYTDWKTGSEQYFGPGTRLTVT.

This rearrangement joins TRBV28 to TRBJ2-1; D is possibly TRBD1 or TRBD2 (5 bases each). Germline V gene sequence: CDR1 MDHEN, CDR2 SYDVKM. V lost 6 bases, J lost 0 bases, and 12 bases lay in between. The CDR3 is made up of 15 amino acids. CDR3 DNA sequence: TGTGCCAGCAGAAGGGACCCAAACTCCTACAATGAGCAGTTCTTC. This gives the protein CASRRDPNSYNEQFF.

The chain joins TRBV27 to TRBJ1-5; D is unresolved. Per germline, CDR1 MNHEY and CDR2 SMNVEV (reference sequence). Between the trimmed V and J ends, which lost 10 bases and 4 bases, there was a span of 20 bases. The CDR3 has 15 residues. CDR3 sequence: CATRTNQVENQPQHF. In DNA, the CDR3 is TGTGCCACCAGAACCAACCAGGTCGAGAATCAGCCCCAGCATTTT.

The V and J genes are TRBV6-1 and TRBJ2-1; 15 nucleotides align to TRBD2. With 5 bases clipped from V and 6 bases from J, the junction kept 11 bases outside the gene matches. This CDR3 comprises 18 residues. The germline V gene encodes CDR1 MNHNS and CDR2 SASEGT. CDR3: CASSKGVGLAGGGNEQFF. For the CDR3, the DNA is TGTGCCAGCAGTAAAGGGGTGGGACTAGCGGGAGGTGGCAATGAGCAGTTCTTC.

Note on this clone: Within the sample, other DNA sequences also encode this same CDR3. The V gene is TRBV7-9, the J gene TRBJ2-1; 11 bases map to TRBD2. This CDR3 spans 16 amino acids. The trim removed 1 base at V and 3 bases at J, leaving 2 bases unmatched. Germline V gene data show CDR1 as SEHNR and CDR2 as FQNEAQ (reference sequence). CDR3 sequence reads: CASSLGLAGGYNEQFF. CDR3 bases: TGTGCCAGCAGCTTAGGTCTAGCGGGAGGCTACAATGAGCAGTTCTTC.

This chain connects TRBV30 to TRBJ2-1; TRBD2 aligns across 7 bases. Germline CDR1 reads GTSNPN; CDR2 reads SVGIG (reference sequence). The CDR3 totals 14 residues. With 5 bases clipped from V and 5 bases from J, the junction kept 9 bases outside the gene matches. The CDR3 bases are TGTGCCTGGGCCCGGGACTACCTGAACAATGAGCAGTTCTTC. It encodes CAWARDYLNNEQFF.

The CDR3 is CAISESGGDTNYGYTF. CDR3 sequence (DNA): TGTGCCATCAGTGAGTCAGGAGGAGATACTAACTATGGCTACACCTTC. The chain is built from TRBV10-3 and TRBJ1-2; the D is unclear. V lost 0 bases and J lost 0, with 11 bases in between. The germline V gene has CDR1 ENHRY and CDR2 SYGVKD. The CDR3 covers 16 residues.

The CDR3 coding sequence is TGTGCCAGCAGTGAAGGCAGGGCGGATGGCTACACCTTC. Protein sequence: CASSEGRADGYTF. The genes are TRBV2 and TRBJ1-2; TRBD1 is a possible D gene (5 bases). The CDR3 extends over 13 amino acids. The V end lost 1 base, the J end lost 6 bases, and 9 bases lay between the germline ends. Germline CDR1 is SNHLY and CDR2 is FYNNEI.

This chain links TRBV27 with TRBJ1-1; D gene uncertain. The germline V and J ends were trimmed by 4 bases and 4 bases, with 13 bases remaining between them. CDR3 length equals 14 residues. Germline values: CDR1 MNHEY, CDR2 SMNVEV (reference sequence). The CDR3 bases are TGTGCCAGCAGTTCCAATGCCTTGAGCACTGAAGCTTTCTTT. Residues: CASSSNALSTEAFF.

The chain links TRBV27 to TRBJ1-5; unclear D gene. V gave up 6 bases and J gave up 0 bases, with 6 bases separating them. Looked up from germline, CDR1 is MNHEY and CDR2 is SMNVEV (reference sequence). The CDR3 runs 13 residues. The CDR3: CASRFDSNQPQHF. The CDR3 coding sequence is TGTGCCAGCAGGTTCGATAGCAATCAGCCCCAGCATTTT.

The rearrangement links TRBV19 to TRBJ2-1, with unresolved D. Germline CDR1 LNHDA, CDR2 SQIVND (reference sequence). This CDR3 is 12 amino acids long. Trimming took off 4 bases at V and 6 bases at J, with 7 bases between the two ends. For the CDR3, the DNA is TGTGCCAGTAGTAGTAAGGGCAATGAGCAGTTCTTC. The encoded protein is CASSSKGNEQFF.

The table lists this clone with a count of one. The V gene is TRBV7-2, the J gene TRBJ2-2; 9 positions agree with TRBD2. Per germline, CDR1 SGHTA and CDR2 FQGNSA. This CDR3 has 16 residues. The V segment lost 0 bases and the J segment 5 bases; nucleotides outside the gene matches: 4. The CDR3 DNA follows: TGTGCCAGCAGCTTAGCCAGCGGGGGGATAACCGGGGAGCTGTTTTTT. It specifies CASSLASGGITGELFF. The complete variable domain, with remaining parts taken from reference TRBV7-2 and TRBJ2-2, reads GAGVSQSPSNKVTEKGKDVELRCDPISGHTALYWYRQSLGQGLEFLIYFQGNSAPDKSGLPSDRFSAERTGGSVSTLTIQRTQQEDSAVYLCASSLASGGITGELFFGEGSRLTVL.

V usage is TRBV5-1 and J usage is TRBJ2-3; 7 positions agree with TRBD1. Germline V gene sequence: CDR1 SGHRS, CDR2 YFSETQ. This CDR3 comprises 13 residues. V shed 4 bases and J 6 bases; nucleotides not matched to a gene: 5. This chain's CDR3 is CASSNPTGDTQYF. CDR3 nucleotide sequence: TGCGCCAGCAGCAACCCGACAGGGGATACGCAGTATTTT.

V gene TRBV9 combines with J gene TRBJ2-5, with 7 bases identical to TRBD1. Germline V gene sequence: CDR1 SGDLS, CDR2 YYNGEE. CDR3 length equals 15 residues. The junction had 9 bases not matched to a gene; V was cut back by 6 bases and J by 1 base. CDR3 sequence reads: CASTWRQGSQETQYF. Here the CDR3 DNA reads TGTGCCAGCACATGGCGACAGGGTAGCCAAGAGACCCAGTACTTC.

The rearrangement links TRBV5-6 to TRBJ2-7; maybe TRBD2 (5 bases). The CDR3 totals 12 residues. The V end lost 4 bases, the J end lost 0 bases, and 5 bases lay between the germline ends. Germline V lookup: CDR1 SGHDT, CDR2 YYEEEE. The CDR3 sequence is CASSRGSYEQYF. Written as DNA, the CDR3 is TGTGCCAGCAGCCGGGGCTCCTACGAGCAGTACTTC. Complete variable domain (other parts from reference TRBV5-6 and TRBJ2-7): DAGVTQSPTHLIKTRGQQVTLRCSPKSGHDTVSWYQQALGQGPQFIFQYYEEEERQRGNFPDRFSGHQFPNYSSELNVNALLLGDSALYLCASSRGSYEQYFGPGTRLTVT.

The J gene is TRBJ2-1, the V gene TRBV5-6, with a possible D match to TRBD2 (6 bases). V was pared by 1 base and J by 2 bases, with 13 bases between. This CDR3 contains 16 residues. In germline, CDR1 is SGHDT, CDR2 YYEEEE. The chain's CDR3 is CASSLRRVLPYNEQFF. The CDR3 DNA sequence: TGTGCCAGCAGCTTGAGGAGGGTTCTTCCCTACAATGAGCAGTTCTTC.

The V and J genes are TRBV19 and TRBJ1-5, with D perhaps matching TRBD1 (6 bases). Germline loops: CDR1 LNHDA, CDR2 SQIVND (reference sequence). Trimming stripped 5 bases from V and 0 bases from J, with 11 bases between. This CDR3 region has 15 residues. The CDR3, as DNA: TGTGCCAGTAGTCCCGGACAGTATAGCAATCAGCCCCAGCATTTT. The encoded protein is CASSPGQYSNQPQHF.

This chain uses TRBV11-3 with TRBJ2-1, with 7 bases matching TRBD2. Losses at the gene ends were 5 bases for V and 5 bases for J; bases not matched to a gene: 6. Germline CDR1 is SGHNT and CDR2 is YENEEA. The CDR3 is 14 amino acids. CDR3 DNA sequence: TGTGCCAGCAGCCTCGGGACTAACCACAATGAGCAGTTCTTC. Protein product: CASSLGTNHNEQFF.

This clone was counted only a few times. The chain joins TRBV10-3 to TRBJ2-7, with a possible D match to TRBD1 (6 bases). The germline V gene encodes CDR1 ENHRY and CDR2 SYGVKD. The CDR3 is 14 amino acids. Trimming took off 3 bases at V and 3 bases at J, with 12 bases between the two ends. The CDR3 reads CAISDDRRSYEQYF. The CDR3 DNA follows: TGTGCCATCAGTGATGACAGGCGAAGCTACGAGCAGTACTTC.

This clone was picked up a small number of times. The CDR3 sequence: CASRKIGTELYGYTF. In DNA form, the CDR3 reads TGTGCCAGCAGAAAAATTGGGACAGAACTCTATGGCTACACCTTC. The J gene is TRBJ1-2, the V gene TRBV6-5; 7 nucleotides match TRBD1. The length of the CDR3 is 15 residues. The J segment lost 4 bases and the V segment lost 6 bases, leaving 11 bases of the junction unmatched. From germline, CDR1 is MNHEY and CDR2 SVGAGI.

The V and J genes are TRBV11-2 and TRBJ1-1, with D maybe TRBD1 (5 bases). Per the germline V gene, CDR1 is SGHAT and CDR2 is FQNNGV. Trimming stripped 4 bases from V and 4 bases from J, with 16 bases between. This CDR3 contains 15 residues. The CDR3 spells CASSSQGGAGTEAFF. CDR3 sequence (DNA): TGTGCCAGCAGCTCGCAAGGAGGGGCTGGCACTGAAGCTTTCTTT. Supplemented by reference TRBV11-2 and TRBJ1-1, the full variable domain reads EAGVAQSPRYKIIEKRQSVAFWCNPISGHATLYWYQQILGQGPKLLIQFQNNGVVDDSQLPKDRFSAERLKGVDSTLKIQPAKLEDSAVYLCASSSQGGAGTEAFFGQGTRLTVV.

The chain combines TRBV14 with TRBJ2-5; 12 bases are a match to TRBD2. With 1 base clipped from V and 5 bases from J, the junction kept 11 bases outside the gene matches. Germline CDR1 reads SGHDN; CDR2 reads FVKESK. The CDR3 covers 18 residues. CDR3 region: CASSQGLLAGGPGETQYF. CDR3 DNA: TGTGCCAGCAGCCAAGGTTTGCTAGCGGGAGGGCCTGGGGAGACCCAGTACTTC.

The rearrangement links TRBV6-4 to TRBJ2-1; D is unresolved. This CDR3 has 9 amino acids. Germline V gene sequence: CDR1 MRHNA, CDR2 SNTAGT. V shed 3 bases and J shed 9 bases, with 0 bases lying between them. The CDR3 DNA follows: TGTGCCAGCAGTGATGAGCAGTTCTTC. Protein: CASSDEQFF.

The rearrangement joins TRBV2 to TRBJ2-3; 12 positions agree with TRBD2. Per germline, CDR1 SNHLY and CDR2 FYNNEI. The CDR3 runs 13 residues. CDR3: CVSGLAGTDTQYF. The CDR3 DNA reads TGTGTTTCCGGACTAGCGGGAACAGATACGCAGTATTTT.